One and the same sample provided the 27 T cell receptor beta chains below, sequenced in a study of OX40 agonist ivuxolimab in advanced cancers. Only in-frame clones appear in the TCRdb table, and some are missing; sequencing was by immunoSEQ multiplex PCR. The sample has tens of thousands of clones, around 85% seen once. The material was CD4+ or CD8+ T cells sorted from blood, obtained in a trial of the OX40 agonist ivuxolimab. Receptors originate from an adult with an advanced solid tumor such as melanoma, head and neck, liver or kidney cancer.

This chain links TRBV10-1 with TRBJ2-5, with D possibly being TRBD1 (5 bases). The DNA end is more similar to TRBJ2-7, so the J call may be wrong. In germline, CDR1 is WNHNN, CDR2 SYGVQD (reference sequence). This CDR3 spans 14 amino acids. The DNA for the CDR3 is TGCGCCAGCAGTGGGACAAATCTAAGGTCCGAGCAGTACTTC. Protein product: CASSGTNLRSEQYF.

V gene TRBV5-6 combines with J gene TRBJ1-1; no clear D. The germline V and J ends were trimmed by 5 bases and 1 base, with 9 bases remaining between them. This CDR3 region has 13 residues. Germline CDR1 and CDR2: SGHDT and YYEEEE. DNA for the CDR3: TGTGCCAGCAGGGCCGCAGGGAACACTGAAGCTTTCTTT. Protein: CASRAAGNTEAFF. The entire variable domain, with the rest obtained from reference TRBV5-6 and TRBJ1-1, is as follows: DAGVTQSPTHLIKTRGQQVTLRCSPKSGHDTVSWYQQALGQGPQFIFQYYEEEERQRGNFPDRFSGHQFPNYSSELNVNALLLGDSALYLCASRAAGNTEAFFGQGTRLTVV.

This chain uses TRBV6-6 with TRBJ1-2; D perhaps matches TRBD1 (5 bases). CDR1 MNHNY and CDR2 SVGAGI come from the germline V gene (reference sequence). Trimming left V 2 bases short and J 5 bases short, with 18 bases between. This CDR3 has 16 residues. CDR3 amino acids: CASSYLPGGAGYGYTF. The DNA for the CDR3 is TGTGCCAGCAGTTACCTCCCGGGGGGAGCCGGGTATGGCTACACCTTC.

The V gene is TRBV5-1, the J gene TRBJ2-3, with 8 bases aligning to TRBD2. Per germline, CDR1 SGHRS and CDR2 YFSETQ. Germline trimming cut 3 bases from V and 2 bases from J; bases unmatched to any gene: 5. The CDR3 runs to 15 residues. The DNA for the CDR3 is TGCGCCAGCAGCTCATGGACTAGCCCCACAGATACGCAGTATTTT. The encoded protein is CASSSWTSPTDTQYF. Full variable domain (outside the CDR3, taken from reference TRBV5-1 and TRBJ2-3): KAGVTQTPRYLIKTRGQQVTLSCSPISGHRSVSWYQQTPGQGLQFLFEYFSETQRNKGNFPGRFSGRQFSNSRSEMNVSTLELGDSALYLCASSSWTSPTDTQYFGPGTRLTVL.

The chain couples TRBV6-5 to TRBJ1-1; a possible D gene is TRBD1 (6 bases). This CDR3 has 13 amino acids. V was cut by 8 bases and J by 2 bases, with 12 bases left in between. CDR1 is MNHEY, CDR2 SVGAGI, per germline. The CDR3 coding sequence is TGTGCCAGCGAGGGGGACGCAAACACTGAAGCTTTCTTT. It specifies CASEGDANTEAFF.

CDR3 DNA: TGTGCCAGCAGCTCAAACACACTGTTAGCGGGCTCCTACGAGCAGTACTTC. It codes for CASSSNTLLAGSYEQYF. V is TRBV7-9 and J is TRBJ2-7, with TRBD2 matching over 7 bases. Trimming at V came to 4 bases and at J to 0 bases, leaving 12 bases not matched to a gene. Germline CDR1 and CDR2: SEHNR and FQNEAQ (reference sequence). This CDR3 region has 17 residues.

The J gene is TRBJ1-2, the V gene TRBV7-9, with D tentatively TRBD1 (5 bases). The CDR3 is 14 amino acids. In germline, CDR1 is SEHNR, CDR2 FQNEAQ (reference sequence). The germline V and J ends were trimmed by 0 bases and 3 bases, with 8 bases remaining between them. CDR3: CASSLAWGDYGYTF. CDR3 sequence (DNA): TGTGCCAGCAGCTTAGCGTGGGGGGACTATGGCTACACCTTC.

The rearrangement joins TRBV9 to TRBJ1-5; the D gene is possibly TRBD1 (6 bases). The V and J ends lost 7 bases and 0 bases respectively, with 8 bases between them. Germline V gene sequence: CDR1 SGDLS, CDR2 YYNGEE. The CDR3 spans 13 residues. The chain's CDR3 is CASGGASNQPQHF. For the CDR3, the DNA is TGTGCCAGCGGGGGGGCTAGCAATCAGCCCCAGCATTTT.

The rearrangement uses TRBV6-6 and TRBJ1-1, with a weak D call TRBD1 (5 bases). Trimming shortened V by 2 bases and J by 1 base, and 8 bases separated the two germline ends. This CDR3 comprises 14 residues. From germline, CDR1 is MNHNY and CDR2 SVGAGI (reference sequence). CDR3 residues: CASSYGAGNTEAFF. In DNA, the CDR3 is TGTGCCAGCAGTTACGGGGCGGGGAACACTGAAGCTTTCTTT.

There are a few counts of this clone. The chain combines TRBV9 with TRBJ1-2; D remains unclear. Germline-derived CDR1 and CDR2 are SGDLS and YYNGEE. CDR3 size: 12 residues. V gave up 0 bases and J gave up 8 bases, with 8 bases separating them. The DNA for the CDR3 is TGTGCCAGCAGCGTAGATCCCAACGGCTACACCTTC. The encoded protein is CASSVDPNGYTF. The full variable domain, with the rest looked up from reference TRBV9 and TRBJ1-2, is DSGVTQTPKHLITATGQRVTLRCSPRSGDLSVYWYQQSLDQGLQFLIQYYNGEERAKGNILERFSAQQFPDLHSELNLSSLELGDSALYFCASSVDPNGYTFGSGTRLTVV.

The gene calls are TRBV5-1 and TRBJ1-1, with unresolved D. The CDR3 consists of 14 residues. The germline CDR1 and CDR2 sequences are SGHRS and YFSETQ. The ends were cut back, 0 bases at V and 1 base at J, with 7 bases in the middle. The CDR3, as DNA: TGCGCCAGCAGCTTGGTGGGCGGGAACACTGAAGCTTTCTTT. Its protein is CASSLVGGNTEAFF.

This clone appeared a single time. The chain's CDR3 is CAPGASGVNEQFF. The CDR3 DNA is TGTGCCCCAGGGGCTAGCGGGGTTAATGAGCAGTTCTTC. The chain combines TRBV11-3 with TRBJ2-1; 9 positions agree with TRBD2. Germline CDR1 SGHNT, CDR2 YENEEA. Losses at the gene ends were 11 bases for V and 7 bases for J; bases not matched to a gene: 9. The CDR3 is made up of 13 amino acids.

The chain has TRBV19 and TRBJ1-2; no definite D call. The CDR3 has 13 residues. V was pared by 0 bases and J by 7 bases, with 9 bases between. In germline, CDR1 is LNHDA, CDR2 SQIVND (reference sequence). The DNA of the CDR3 is TGTGCCAGTAGTATAGACGAGACTGGTGGCTACACCTTC. Translating gives CASSIDETGGYTF.

This chain joins TRBV4-2 and TRBJ2-7, with unresolved D. This CDR3 contains 15 residues. V gave up 0 bases and J gave up 0 bases, with 9 bases separating them. CDR1 is LGHNA and CDR2 is YNFKEQ in the germline V gene. CDR3 protein: CASSQEEQTSYEQYF. The CDR3 coding sequence is TGTGCCAGCAGCCAAGAAGAGCAGACCTCCTACGAGCAGTACTTC.

Concerning this clone itself: Different DNA sequences within this sample yield the same CDR3. V usage is TRBV6-6 and J usage is TRBJ2-7; D is unclear. The CDR3 covers 14 residues. Germline assignment: CDR1 MNHNY and CDR2 SVGAGI (reference sequence). Trimming removed 2 bases at V and 4 bases at J, with 12 bases between. The CDR3 protein is CASSYQDRLYEQYF. CDR3 nucleotide sequence: TGTGCCAGCAGTTACCAGGACCGGCTATACGAGCAGTACTTC.

This clone was picked up one time. This sequence joins TRBV2 and TRBJ1-2; TRBD1 matches at 7 bases. The CDR3 loop spans 11 amino acids. With V trimmed by 7 bases and J by 13 bases, 9 bases remained unmatched. CDR1 SNHLY and CDR2 FYNNEI come from the germline V gene. CDR3 sequence (DNA): TGTGCCAGCACGGGACAGCGGCCTCTCACCTTC. It translates to CASTGQRPLTF.

A single count supports this clone. This sequence joins TRBV13 and TRBJ1-4; a possible D gene is TRBD1 (5 bases). This CDR3 contains 14 residues. V was shortened by 5 bases and J by 0 bases, with 7 bases between the two germline ends. CDR1 and CDR2 (germline): PRHDT, FYEKMQ (reference sequence). CDR3 in amino acids: CASSLRATNEKLFF. Written as DNA, the CDR3 is TGTGCCAGCAGCCTCAGGGCAACTAATGAAAAACTGTTTTTT.

Notes on this clone: It may be a read error: a sequence one base away is much more abundant. Different DNA sequences within this sample yield the same CDR3. This chain joins TRBV30 and TRBJ1-5; the D is unclear. V shed 0 bases and J shed 0 bases, with 3 bases lying between them. There are 13 residues in the CDR3. CDR1 is GTSNPN and CDR2 is SVGIG in the germline V gene (reference sequence). The CDR3 region is CAWSVGSNQPQHF. CDR3 DNA sequence: TGTGCCTGGAGTGTAGGTAGCAATCAGCCCCAGCATTTT.

This rearrangement joins TRBV5-1 to TRBJ2-1, with 11 bases aligning to TRBD2. J was trimmed by 2 bases and V by 4 bases; bases with no gene match: 8. This CDR3 has 17 residues. In germline, CDR1 is SGHRS, CDR2 YFSETQ. The CDR3 nucleotides read TGCGCCAGCAGCCTCCGACTAGCGGGACCCCCCTACAATGAGCAGTTCTTC. Translation gives CASSLRLAGPPYNEQFF.

This clone was counted once. The chain links TRBV6-1 to TRBJ1-6; maybe TRBD1 (6 bases). Germline CDR1 MNHNS, CDR2 SASEGT. Trimming took off 0 bases at V and 9 bases at J, with 12 bases between the two ends. The length of the CDR3 is 15 residues. The CDR3 coding sequence is TGTGCCAGCAGTGAAGCGCAGGGGATAGCTTCACCCCTCCACTTT. Translation: CASSEAQGIASPLHF.

In DNA, the CDR3 is TGTGCCTTATGGGGAAACTATGGCTACACCTTC. Its translation is CALWGNYGYTF. The rearrangement joins TRBV27 to TRBJ1-2, with D unclear. V gave up 11 bases and J gave up 2 bases, with 9 bases separating them. This CDR3 has 11 amino acids. Germline V lookup: CDR1 MNHEY, CDR2 SMNVEV (reference sequence).

Judged by abundance, this clone is medium-sized. The CDR3 DNA sequence: TGTGCCAGCAGCCAAAGGCTTTCCTACGAGCAGTACTTC. Its translation is CASSQRLSYEQYF. V and J are TRBV11-3 and TRBJ2-7; no firm D call. Germline V gene sequence: CDR1 SGHNT, CDR2 YENEEA. The CDR3 runs 13 residues. V lost 5 bases to trimming and J lost 1 base, with 9 bases between them.

The chain employs TRBV4-3 and TRBJ1-3; no clear D gene. Trimming took off 1 base at V and 4 bases at J, with 2 bases between the two ends. Germline CDR1 is LGHNA and CDR2 is YSLEER. This CDR3 is 12 amino acids long. The CDR3 region has the DNA TGCGCCAGCAGCCAAGGCGGAAACACCATATATTTT. This gives the protein CASSQGGNTIYF.

The chain has TRBV7-9 and TRBJ2-7; D is possibly TRBD2 (6 bases). Trimming took off 8 bases at V and 7 bases at J, with 12 bases between the two ends. Germline V CDR1 and CDR2: SEHNR, FQNEAQ (reference sequence). The CDR3 contains 11 residues. CDR3 bases: TGTGCCAGCGGCGGGACGAGGGAGCAGTACTTC. It encodes CASGGTREQYF.

V is TRBV7-9 and J is TRBJ2-5; a weak D match, TRBD1 (5 bases). The CDR3 has 16 amino acids. CDR1 and CDR2 from the germline V gene are SEHNR and FQNEAQ (reference sequence). V shed 10 bases and J shed 7 bases, with 28 bases lying between them. CDR3 sequence reads: CAIHPRAPHPGWTQYF. CDR3 DNA sequence: TGTGCCATCCACCCCAGGGCGCCGCACCCGGGTTGGACCCAGTACTTC. Drawing the rest from reference TRBV7-9 and TRBJ2-5, the complete variable domain is DTGVSQNPRHKITKRGQNVTFRCDPISEHNRLYWYRQTLGQGPEFLTYFQNEAQLEKSRLLSDRFSAERPKGSFSTLEIQRTEQGDSAMYLCAIHPRAPHPGWTQYFGPGTRLLVL.

The rearrangement uses TRBV30 and TRBJ2-7; D remains unclear. CDR1 and CDR2 from the germline V gene are GTSNPN and SVGIG (reference sequence). CDR3 length: 14 amino acids. V was clipped by 0 bases and J by 3 bases, with 12 bases between them. The CDR3 loop is CAWSVRLDNYEQYF. CDR3 nucleotide sequence: TGTGCCTGGAGTGTCAGGCTAGATAACTACGAGCAGTACTTC.

V is TRBV5-1 and J is TRBJ2-1; TRBD1 aligns across 9 bases. The CDR3 has 15 residues. The J segment lost 6 bases and the V segment lost 4 bases, leaving 8 bases of the junction unmatched. The germline gives CDR1 SGHRS, CDR2 YFSETQ. This chain's CDR3 is CASSHTGGASNEQFF. The CDR3 DNA reads TGCGCCAGCAGCCATACAGGGGGCGCTTCCAATGAGCAGTTCTTC.